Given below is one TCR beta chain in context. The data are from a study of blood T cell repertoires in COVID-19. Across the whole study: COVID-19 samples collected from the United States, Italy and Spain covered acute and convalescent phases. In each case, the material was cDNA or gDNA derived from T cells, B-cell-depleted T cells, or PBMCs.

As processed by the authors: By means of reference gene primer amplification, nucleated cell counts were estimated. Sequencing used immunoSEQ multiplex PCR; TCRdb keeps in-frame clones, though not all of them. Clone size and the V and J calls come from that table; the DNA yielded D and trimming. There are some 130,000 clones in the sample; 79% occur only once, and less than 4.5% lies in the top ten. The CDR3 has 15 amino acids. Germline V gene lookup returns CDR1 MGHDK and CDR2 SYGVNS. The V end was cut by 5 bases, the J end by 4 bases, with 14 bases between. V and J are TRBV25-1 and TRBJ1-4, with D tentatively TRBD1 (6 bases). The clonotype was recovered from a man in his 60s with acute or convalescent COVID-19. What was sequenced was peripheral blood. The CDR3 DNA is TGTGCCAGCAGTTCGACCCAGGGGAATAATGAAAAACTGTTTTTT. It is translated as CASSSTQGNNEKLFF.